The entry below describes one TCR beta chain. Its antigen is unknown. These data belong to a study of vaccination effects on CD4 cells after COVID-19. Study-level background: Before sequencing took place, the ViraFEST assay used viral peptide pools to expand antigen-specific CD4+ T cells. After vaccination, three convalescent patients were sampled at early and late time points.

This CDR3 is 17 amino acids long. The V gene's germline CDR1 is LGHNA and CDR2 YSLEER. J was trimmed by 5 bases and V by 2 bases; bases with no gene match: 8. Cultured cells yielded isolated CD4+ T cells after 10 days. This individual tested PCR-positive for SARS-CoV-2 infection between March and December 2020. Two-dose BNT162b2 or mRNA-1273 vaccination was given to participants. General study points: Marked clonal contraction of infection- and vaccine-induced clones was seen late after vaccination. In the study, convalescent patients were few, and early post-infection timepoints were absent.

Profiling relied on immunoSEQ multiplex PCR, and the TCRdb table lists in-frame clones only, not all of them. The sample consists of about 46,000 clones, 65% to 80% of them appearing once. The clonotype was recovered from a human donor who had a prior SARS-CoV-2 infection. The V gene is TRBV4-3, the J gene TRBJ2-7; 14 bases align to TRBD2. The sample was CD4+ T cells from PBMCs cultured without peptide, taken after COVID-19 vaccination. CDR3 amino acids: CASSQTLLGLAGDEQYF. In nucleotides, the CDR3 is TGCGCCAGCAGCCAAACCCTCCTGGGACTAGCGGGAGACGAGCAGTACTTC.